One sample yielded the 31 T cell receptor beta chains listed below, sequenced in a study of T cells in tuberculosis. Only in-frame clones appear in the TCRdb table, and some are missing; sequencing was by immunoSEQ multiplex PCR. Seen here are roughly 44,000 clones, nearly 95% observed once, and the top ten hold less than 9.5%. Sequencing was done on a sample of PBMCs. These TCRs come from a donor under 30 with latent tuberculosis or without tuberculosis infection.

In this sample, this clone turned up once. The CDR3 coding sequence is TGTGCCAGTAGTGGGGGGACCGGTAATGAAAAACTGTTTTTT. It encodes CASSGGTGNEKLFF. The V call is TRBV19, the J call TRBJ1-4; a possible D gene is TRBD1 (5 bases). Germline CDR1 LNHDA, CDR2 SQIVND (reference sequence). V lost 5 bases and J lost 4, with 11 bases in between. CDR3 length equals 14 residues.

The chain employs TRBV4-1 and TRBJ2-1, with 10 bases fitting TRBD2. Germline assignment: CDR1 MGHRA and CDR2 YSYEKL. The CDR3 is 13 residues long. V gave up 4 bases and J gave up 15 bases; unmatched junction bases: 9. The CDR3 is CASSPNSRTSGFF. The DNA for the CDR3 is TGCGCCAGCAGCCCTAACAGCCGGACTAGCGGGTTCTTC.

The chain recombines TRBV20-1 with TRBJ1-1; D ambiguous. Germline V gene lookup returns CDR1 DFQATT and CDR2 SNEGSKA (reference sequence). The CDR3 sequence is 9 residues long. The ends were cut back, 4 bases at V and 11 bases at J, with 8 bases in the middle. CDR3 nucleotides: TGCAGTGCTATTGCGGGGGCTTTCTTT. Protein: CSAIAGAFF.

This chain links TRBV5-1 with TRBJ2-1; TRBD1 matches at 7 bases. The CDR3 extends over 13 amino acids. V lost 4 bases and J lost 5; bases outside the gene matches: 3. Germline CDR1 and CDR2: SGHRS and YFSETQ. The CDR3, as DNA: TGCGCCAGCAGCACGGACAGGAACAATGAGCAGTTCTTC. Protein product: CASSTDRNNEQFF.

V and J are TRBV7-2 and TRBJ2-1; 8 bases are shared with TRBD1. J gave up 7 bases and V 5 bases, and 10 bases lay outside the gene matches. From germline, CDR1 is SGHTA and CDR2 FQGNSA. This CDR3 is 15 amino acids long. The CDR3 nucleotides are TGTGCCAGCAGCCCCATAGGACAGGGTTTGAATGAGCAGTTCTTC. It codes for CASSPIGQGLNEQFF.

The chain is built from TRBV6-5 and TRBJ1-2; possible D gene TRBD1, 6 bases. CDR1 and CDR2 from the germline V gene are MNHEY and SVGAGI. CDR3 length: 12 amino acids. Trimming left V 5 bases short and J 7 bases short, with 11 bases between. The CDR3 reads CASSTGGPGYTF. The CDR3 DNA follows: TGTGCCAGCAGTACGGGGGGGCCTGGCTACACCTTC.

The chain couples TRBV10-3 to TRBJ2-1; possibly TRBD1 for D (5 bases). Germline V gene lookup returns CDR1 ENHRY and CDR2 SYGVKD. The CDR3 extends over 13 amino acids. V dropped 4 bases and J dropped 6 bases, with 10 bases sitting between them. CDR3 sequence: CAISGGRSNEQFF. As DNA, the CDR3 is TGTGCCATCAGTGGGGGCCGGAGCAATGAGCAGTTCTTC.

V is TRBV5-1 and J is TRBJ2-5; 14 nucleotides align to TRBD2. Per germline, CDR1 SGHRS and CDR2 YFSETQ. CDR3 size: 16 residues. The J segment lost 4 bases and the V segment lost 4 bases, leaving 6 bases of the junction unmatched. The CDR3 coding sequence is TGCGCCAGCAGCCAAGGGACTAGCGGGGGAGGAGAGACCCAGTACTTC. Its translation: CASSQGTSGGGETQYF.

The rearrangement uses TRBV7-9 and TRBJ1-1; D possibly corresponds to TRBD1 (5 bases). Trimming took off 1 base at V and 4 bases at J, with 19 bases between the two ends. The germline gives CDR1 SEHNR, CDR2 FQNEAQ (reference sequence). The CDR3 sequence is 17 residues long. The CDR3 is CASSLGDSTQRGTEAFF. Here the CDR3 DNA reads TGTGCCAGCAGCTTAGGGGACTCGACACAACGGGGCACTGAAGCTTTCTTT.

The chain recombines TRBV4-1 with TRBJ2-1, with D unresolved. The CDR3 length is 15 residues. CDR1 and CDR2 from the germline V gene are MGHRA and YSYEKL. Trimming pared 0 bases from V and 3 bases from J, leaving 9 bases between. The CDR3 bases are TGCGCCAGCAGCCAAGACAACTTATTCTACAATGAGCAGTTCTTC. It encodes CASSQDNLFYNEQFF.

The gene calls are TRBV9 and TRBJ1-2; D not certain. The V end lost 0 bases, the J end lost 5 bases, and 14 bases lay between the germline ends. Germline-derived CDR1 and CDR2 are SGDLS and YYNGEE. This CDR3 has 15 amino acids. Here the CDR3 reads CASSVGREDGYGYTF. CDR3 DNA: TGTGCCAGCAGCGTAGGAAGGGAGGACGGGTATGGCTACACCTTC.

This rearrangement joins TRBV10-3 to TRBJ1-6, with 9 positions matching TRBD1. Germline CDR1 and CDR2: ENHRY and SYGVKD. Trimming took 4 bases from V and 7 from J; bases not matched to a gene: 5. This CDR3 is built from 15 residues. The DNA for the CDR3 is TGTGCCATCAGTGGCCGGGACAGGGAGAATTCACCCCTCCACTTT. Amino acids: CAISGRDRENSPLHF.

The rearrangement joins TRBV30 to TRBJ1-2; D gene unclear. The CDR3 consists of 12 residues. V gave up 3 bases and J gave up 5 bases, with 10 bases separating them. The germline gives CDR1 GTSNPN, CDR2 SVGIG (reference sequence). The CDR3 bases are TGTGCCTGGAGCCGGGGTACGTATGGCTACACCTTC. The encoded protein is CAWSRGTYGYTF.

In this sample, this clone turned up a few times. This chain connects TRBV6-5 to TRBJ2-7, with 12 bases matching TRBD2. This CDR3 region has 13 residues. Looked up from germline, CDR1 is MNHEY and CDR2 is SVGAGI. With V trimmed by 5 bases and J by 11 bases, 7 bases remained unmatched. Written as DNA, the CDR3 is TGTGCCAGCAGTGCTACTAGCGGGGGGACGGAGTACTTC. Protein product: CASSATSGGTEYF.

The V gene is TRBV28, the J gene TRBJ1-6; D gene uncertain. The CDR3 runs 14 residues. Germline V gives CDR1 MDHEN, CDR2 SYDVKM. V gave up 6 bases and J gave up 0 bases, with 6 bases separating them. The CDR3 sequence is CASRGSSYNSPLHF. CDR3 bases: TGTGCCAGCAGAGGGAGCTCCTATAATTCACCCCTCCACTTT.

This chain connects TRBV6-5 to TRBJ2-5; D uncertain. V dropped 2 bases and J dropped 5 bases, with 6 bases sitting between them. CDR3 size: 12 residues. CDR1 MNHEY and CDR2 SVGAGI come from the germline V gene. The CDR3 bases are TGTGCCAGCAGTTACCCGGAGGAGACCCAGTACTTC. It encodes CASSYPEETQYF.

In its sample, this clone was seen once. The V and J genes are TRBV18 and TRBJ1-4; D unresolved. The germline CDR1 and CDR2 sequences are KGHSH and LQKENI. V was cut by 1 base and J by 5 bases, with 17 bases left in between. CDR3 length equals 17 residues. The CDR3 DNA reads TGTGCCAGCTCACCACTTTCTACGGCCGCGGCAAATGAAAAACTGTTTTTT. Its translation is CASSPLSTAAANEKLFF.

J is TRBJ2-3 and V is TRBV7-8; 12 nucleotides match TRBD2. The length of the CDR3 is 14 residues. Trimming at V came to 4 bases and at J to 5 bases, leaving 1 base not matched to a gene. Germline V gives CDR1 SGHVS, CDR2 FQNEAQ. The CDR3 DNA reads as TGTGCCAGCAGCTCGGGACTAGCGGGAGATACGCAGTATTTT. Protein product: CASSSGLAGDTQYF. Drawing the rest from reference TRBV7-8 and TRBJ2-3, the complete variable domain is GAGVSQSPRYKVAKRGQDVALRCDPISGHVSLFWYQQALGQGPEFLTYFQNEAQLDKSGLPSDRFFAERPEGSVSTLKIQRTQQEDSAVYLCASSSGLAGDTQYFGPGTRLTVL.

The chain combines TRBV19 with TRBJ2-3, with D possibly matching TRBD2 (5 bases). Germline values: CDR1 LNHDA, CDR2 SQIVND (reference sequence). The ends were cut back, 5 bases at V and 2 bases at J, with 11 bases in the middle. The CDR3 extends over 14 amino acids. CDR3 residues: CASSRAGPTDTQYF. In DNA form, the CDR3 reads TGTGCCAGTAGTCGGGCGGGCCCCACAGATACGCAGTATTTT.

The rearrangement links TRBV7-2 to TRBJ1-2; D is unclear. V was clipped by 2 bases and J by 4 bases, with 5 bases between them. Germline V gene lookup returns CDR1 SGHTA and CDR2 FQGNSA. This CDR3 spans 12 amino acids. Here the CDR3 reads CASSLTGYGYTF. CDR3 sequence (DNA): TGTGCCAGCAGCTTAACGGGCTATGGCTACACCTTC.

J is TRBJ1-1 and V is TRBV4-1, with D unresolved. V was clipped by 0 bases and J by 0 bases, with 8 bases between them. CDR3 length: 15 amino acids. Per the germline V gene, CDR1 is MGHRA and CDR2 is YSYEKL. The CDR3 DNA sequence: TGCGCCAGCAGCCAAGATTCGGGTATGAACACTGAAGCTTTCTTT. Translated: CASSQDSGMNTEAFF.

The V call is TRBV18, the J call TRBJ1-2; TRBD1 matches at 9 bases. The CDR3 length is 17 residues. V was clipped by 3 bases and J by 4 bases; unmatched bases: 12. Germline assignment: CDR1 KGHSH and CDR2 LQKENI. The CDR3 sequence: CASSPYRTGVASYGYTF. The CDR3 DNA is TGTGCCAGCTCACCCTATAGGACAGGGGTTGCGTCCTATGGCTACACCTTC. Full variable domain (rest looked up from reference TRBV18 and TRBJ1-2): NAGVMQNPRHLVRRRGQEARLRCSPMKGHSHVYWYRQLPEEGLKFMVYLQKENIIDESGMPKERFSAEFPKEGPSILRIQQVVRGDSAAYFCASSPYRTGVASYGYTFGSGTRLTVV.

The genes are TRBV5-1 and TRBJ2-3, with D tentatively TRBD2 (7 bases). This CDR3 has 16 residues. The germline V gene has CDR1 SGHRS and CDR2 YFSETQ. V lost 5 bases and J lost 5, with 21 bases in between. CDR3 amino acids: CASRPRGAVSGDTQYF. In nucleotides, the CDR3 is TGCGCCAGCAGACCTCGGGGGGCCGTGTCGGGAGATACGCAGTATTTT. Full variable domain (missing parts from reference TRBV5-1 and TRBJ2-3): KAGVTQTPRYLIKTRGQQVTLSCSPISGHRSVSWYQQTPGQGLQFLFEYFSETQRNKGNFPGRFSGRQFSNSRSEMNVSTLELGDSALYLCASRPRGAVSGDTQYFGPGTRLTVL.

The genes are TRBV27 and TRBJ1-1, with D hard to call. The germline CDR1 and CDR2 sequences are MNHEY and SMNVEV (reference sequence). The CDR3 has 13 amino acids. The germline V and J ends were trimmed by 5 bases and 1 base, with 8 bases remaining between them. DNA of the CDR3: TGTGCCAGCAGTCTAACAGCGAACACTGAAGCTTTCTTT. Its translation is CASSLTANTEAFF.

V and J are TRBV19 and TRBJ2-2, with D tentatively TRBD2 (5 bases). The CDR3 is 15 residues long. Per germline, CDR1 LNHDA and CDR2 SQIVND (reference sequence). V was trimmed by 3 bases and J by 2 bases, leaving 10 bases between them. CDR3 in amino acids: CASSIEGINTGELFF. The CDR3 DNA sequence: TGTGCCAGTAGTATTGAGGGAATCAACACCGGGGAGCTGTTTTTT.

This chain connects TRBV2 to TRBJ2-7; TRBD1 matches 11 bases. The trim removed 6 bases at V and 7 bases at J, leaving 8 bases unmatched. This CDR3 is 14 amino acids long. CDR1 is SNHLY, CDR2 FYNNEI, per germline. The DNA of the CDR3 is TGTGCCAGCAGAGCTTCCGGGACAGGGGGTGAGCAGTACTTC. This gives the protein CASRASGTGGEQYF.

The CDR3 nucleotides read TGTGCCACCAGCCCCCCGACAGGCCTGAGGAACACCGGGGGCTACACCTTC. It translates to CATSPPTGLRNTGGYTF. V is TRBV15 and J is TRBJ1-2; D is possibly TRBD1 (6 bases). This CDR3 is built from 17 residues. V shed 5 bases and J shed 8 bases, with 27 bases lying between them. Germline CDR1 is LNHNV and CDR2 is YYDKDF (reference sequence).

CDR3 protein: CASSLGGLAGPYEQYF. The CDR3 DNA sequence: TGCGCCAGCAGCTTGGGGGGACTAGCGGGACCCTACGAGCAGTACTTC. V and J are TRBV5-1 and TRBJ2-7, with 13 bases identical to TRBD2. The CDR3 covers 16 residues. V shed 0 bases and J 2 bases; nucleotides not matched to a gene: 2. Germline V CDR1 and CDR2: SGHRS, YFSETQ.

V usage is TRBV29-1 and J usage is TRBJ2-3; tentative D call: TRBD1 (5 bases). The length of the CDR3 is 13 residues. V lost 8 bases to trimming and J lost 4 bases, with 16 bases between them. Germline V lookup: CDR1 SQVTM, CDR2 ANQGSEA. The DNA of the CDR3 is TGCAGCTCTATCTCTCTGGGGCCAGATACGCAGTATTTT. Translated, it gives CSSISLGPDTQYF.

The CDR3: CASSLWDRRGGREKLFF. CDR3 DNA: TGTGCCAGCAGCTTATGGGACAGGCGAGGAGGGCGAGAAAAACTGTTTTTT. This chain joins TRBV11-2 and TRBJ1-4, with 8 nucleotides matching TRBD1. The CDR3 extends over 17 amino acids. V was pared by 2 bases and J by 8 bases, with 13 bases of the junction left unmatched. Germline V gene lookup returns CDR1 SGHAT and CDR2 FQNNGV. Filled out from reference TRBV11-2 and TRBJ1-4, the complete variable domain reads EAGVAQSPRYKIIEKRQSVAFWCNPISGHATLYWYQQILGQGPKLLIQFQNNGVVDDSQLPKDRFSAERLKGVDSTLKIQPAKLEDSAVYLCASSLWDRRGGREKLFFGSGTQLSVL.

The chain uses TRBV7-2 and TRBJ2-7; D not resolved. Germline V gene lookup returns CDR1 SGHTA and CDR2 FQGNSA. This CDR3 region has 15 residues. V dropped 1 base and J dropped 2 bases, with 12 bases sitting between them. As DNA, the CDR3 is TGTGCCAGCAGCTTAGGGCTTACCTTTACCTACGAGCAGTACTTC. It translates to CASSLGLTFTYEQYF.